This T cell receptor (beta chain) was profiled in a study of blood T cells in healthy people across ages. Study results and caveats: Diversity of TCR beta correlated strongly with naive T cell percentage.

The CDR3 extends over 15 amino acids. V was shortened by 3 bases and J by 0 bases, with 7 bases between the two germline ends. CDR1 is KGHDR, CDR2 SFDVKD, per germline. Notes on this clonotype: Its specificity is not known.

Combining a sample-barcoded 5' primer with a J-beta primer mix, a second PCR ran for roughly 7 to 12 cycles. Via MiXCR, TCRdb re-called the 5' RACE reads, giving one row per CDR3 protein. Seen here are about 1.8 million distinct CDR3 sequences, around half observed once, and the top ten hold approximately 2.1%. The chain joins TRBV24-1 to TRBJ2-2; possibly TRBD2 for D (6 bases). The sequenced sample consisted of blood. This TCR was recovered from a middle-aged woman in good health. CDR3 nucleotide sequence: TGTGCCACCAGTGATCGGAGGGCGAACACCGGGGAGCTGTTTTTT. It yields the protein CATSDRRANTGELFF.